This entry lists 4 T cell receptor beta chains sequenced from one sample in a study of Ad26.COV2.S vaccination and SARS-CoV-2 variants. Repertoires were generated with immunoSEQ multiplex PCR, while TCRdb's copy carries only in-frame clones and drops some. The table shows roughly 500,000 clones, with 75% to 90% occurring only once. Sample treatment: around 19 received Ad26.COV2.S at low or high dose, single or two shots; about 5 received placebo; per-sample allocation not given. Specimens were obtained on day 63 following the first vaccine or placebo injection. The sample here was peripheral blood, taken in a trial of Ad26.COV2.S vaccine versus placebo. The receptors originated from a person aged 18-60 years who received the Ad26.COV2.S COVID-19 vaccine or a placebo.

This chain joins TRBV6-4 and TRBJ2-7; D unclear. The CDR3 contains 13 residues. CDR1 MRHNA and CDR2 SNTAGT come from the germline V gene. V gave up 9 bases and J gave up 3 bases, with 15 bases separating them. Here the CDR3 reads CARPLRDLYEQYV. The CDR3 coding sequence is TGTGCCAGGCCCCTCCGAGACCTCTACGAGCAGTACGTC.

The chain couples TRBV19 to TRBJ1-5; TRBD1 might be the D (5 bases). Trimming removed 3 bases from V and 0 bases from J, with 9 bases in between. In germline, CDR1 is LNHDA, CDR2 SQIVND (reference sequence). The CDR3 sequence is 15 residues long. CDR3 amino acids: CASSIKGSSNQPQHF. For the CDR3, the DNA is TGTGCCAGTAGTATCAAGGGGAGTAGCAATCAGCCCCAGCATTTT.

The chain carries TRBV4-1 and TRBJ1-1, with TRBD1 matching 7 bases. V was clipped by 1 base and J by 1 base; unmatched bases: 6. Looked up from germline, CDR1 is MGHRA and CDR2 is YSYEKL. The length of the CDR3 is 16 residues. The CDR3, as DNA: TGCGCCAGCAGCCAAGGGGTGACAGGGAAGAACACTGAAGCTTTCTTT. Protein product: CASSQGVTGKNTEAFF.

CDR3 region: CSAADRAMDKHQPQHF. The DNA for the CDR3 is TGCAGCGCCGCCGACAGGGCTATGGATAAGCATCAGCCCCAGCATTTT. The V and J genes are TRBV29-1 and TRBJ1-5; 7 bases match TRBD1. Germline lookup yields CDR1 SQVTM and CDR2 ANQGSEA. V was clipped by 7 bases and J by 5 bases; unmatched bases: 17. The CDR3 contains 16 residues.